These 30 T cell receptor beta chains came from one sample sequenced in a study of T-cell reconstitution after alpha-beta-depleted transplantation in children. Construction of the TCRbeta library involved unique molecular identifiers. MiXCR, run by TCRdb on the PCR reads, gives a single entry per CDR3 protein. The profile shows about 350,000 distinct CDR3 sequences, about 17% of them singletons. The sample in question was PBMCs, mostly from graft donor cells, obtained 360 days after TCRalphabeta/CD19-depleted stem cell transplant. Receptors were obtained from a male patient aged 2-9 years who had a stem cell transplant for acute lymphoblastic leukemia, so the T cells may come from the graft donor.

This clonotype came up a few times. This chain links TRBV15 with TRBJ1-3; D is possibly TRBD1 (5 bases). CDR3 size: 17 residues. Germline CDR1 is LNHNV and CDR2 is YYDKDF (reference sequence). V lost 5 bases to trimming and J lost 4 bases, with 21 bases between them. This CDR3 is CATSAPNPSGDGNTIYF. The DNA of the CDR3 is TGTGCCACCAGCGCGCCGAATCCTTCCGGGGACGGAAACACCATATATTTT.

The genes are TRBV7-3 and TRBJ2-3; D not certain. V was pared by 1 base and J by 2 bases, with 7 bases between. The CDR3 loop spans 14 amino acids. Germline V gene sequence: CDR1 SGHTA, CDR2 FQGTGA. The CDR3 DNA sequence: TGTGCCAGCAGCTTAATGCCAGTCACAGATACGCAGTATTTT. Amino acid sequence: CASSLMPVTDTQYF. The variable domain in full, with the rest retrieved from reference TRBV7-3 and TRBJ2-3, is GAGVSQTPSNKVTEKGKYVELRCDPISGHTALYWYRQSLGQGPEFLIYFQGTGAADDSGLPNDRFFAVRPEGSVSTLKIQRTERGDSAVYLCASSLMPVTDTQYFGPGTRLTVL.

There are a few counts of this clonotype. V is TRBV7-9 and J is TRBJ1-1; D not certain. Trimming removed 3 bases at V and 4 bases at J, with 9 bases between. The CDR3 covers 13 residues. Germline V gene data show CDR1 as SEHNR and CDR2 as FQNEAQ (reference sequence). The CDR3 loop reads CASSFLSGTEAFF. In DNA form, the CDR3 reads TGTGCCAGCAGCTTCTTAAGTGGCACTGAAGCTTTCTTT.

V usage is TRBV4-2 and J usage is TRBJ2-3; 8 positions match TRBD1. With V trimmed by 1 base and J by 3 bases, 9 bases remained unmatched. Germline V gene lookup returns CDR1 LGHNA and CDR2 YNFKEQ. The CDR3 is 17 amino acids. The CDR3 coding sequence is TGTGCCAGCAGCCAAGGACAGGGGTACGCCTTAACAGATACGCAGTATTTT. It is translated as CASSQGQGYALTDTQYF.

This clonotype was counted at least ten times. The chain combines TRBV4-3 with TRBJ1-2, with 8 bases identical to TRBD1. The CDR3 covers 17 residues. With V trimmed by 0 bases and J by 5 bases, 11 bases remained unmatched. Germline CDR1 and CDR2: LGHNA and YSLEER. CDR3 in amino acids: CASSQESWDRQSYGYTF. The CDR3 bases are TGCGCCAGCAGCCAAGAATCGTGGGACAGGCAGTCATATGGCTACACCTTC.

The genes are TRBV4-1 and TRBJ2-1; 9 nucleotides line up with TRBD1. CDR1 MGHRA and CDR2 YSYEKL come from the germline V gene. With V trimmed by 1 base and J by 4 bases, 14 bases remained unmatched. The CDR3 loop spans 19 amino acids. The CDR3 DNA is TGCGCCAGCAGCCAAGCTTACTCCTCCGGACAGGGGCGATACAATGAGCAGTTCTTC. Translated: CASSQAYSSGQGRYNEQFF.

The CDR3 DNA sequence: TGTGCCAGCAGCGTAACCCGGGACAGGTCCCACGAGCAGTACTTC. Protein: CASSVTRDRSHEQYF. The chain couples TRBV7-8 to TRBJ2-7; 8 positions match TRBD1. CDR3 length: 15 residues. Germline trimming cut 5 bases from V and 5 bases from J; bases unmatched to any gene: 11. CDR1 is SGHVS, CDR2 FQNEAQ, per germline.

The chain carries TRBV6-5 and TRBJ2-4; a weak D match, TRBD1 (6 bases). This CDR3 has 12 amino acids. V was trimmed by 6 bases and J by 9 bases, leaving 12 bases between them. The germline V gene encodes CDR1 MNHEY and CDR2 SVGAGI. The CDR3 DNA reads TGTGCCAGCAGCAGACAGGAAGGCATTCAGTACTTC. It translates to CASSRQEGIQYF.

This clonotype was found a few times. The chain carries TRBV5-1 and TRBJ1-2, with D possibly matching TRBD1 (6 bases). V lost 3 bases, J lost 0 bases, and 12 bases lay in between. CDR3 length equals 15 residues. Germline V gene lookup returns CDR1 SGHRS and CDR2 YFSETQ. The CDR3 coding sequence is TGCGCCAGCAGCTGGGGGGGCAGTTCTAACTATGGCTACACCTTC. Translating it yields CASSWGGSSNYGYTF.

The rearrangement links TRBV28 to TRBJ2-7; D is ambiguous. Trimming stripped 5 bases from V and 5 bases from J, with 13 bases between. From germline, CDR1 is MDHEN and CDR2 SYDVKM. The CDR3 contains 13 residues. CDR3 coding DNA: TGTGCCAGCAGTCTTGGCCCTCGGGACGAGCAGTACTTC. Its protein product is CASSLGPRDEQYF.

This clonotype was seen only a few times. CDR3 nucleotide sequence: TGCAGCGTTGTAGGGGAGGCTAACGAGCAGTACTTC. It yields the protein CSVVGEANEQYF. J is TRBJ2-7 and V is TRBV29-1; tentative D call: TRBD2 (6 bases). Trimming removed 4 bases from V and 5 bases from J, with 12 bases in between. In germline, CDR1 is SQVTM, CDR2 ANQGSEA. CDR3 length: 12 amino acids.

In its sample, this clonotype was seen many times. The genes are TRBV7-8 and TRBJ2-1, with D perhaps TRBD2 (6 bases). Per germline, CDR1 SGHVS and CDR2 FQNEAQ. Trimming took off 0 bases at V and 6 bases at J, with 12 bases between the two ends. The CDR3 spans 15 residues. The CDR3, as DNA: TGTGCCAGCAGCTTAGCGCCCCTAGCGAGCAATGAGCAGTTCTTC. Amino acid sequence: CASSLAPLASNEQFF.

The rearrangement links TRBV6-2 or TRBV6-3 to TRBJ2-7, with 10 bases that match TRBD1. The germline CDR1 and CDR2 sequences are MNHEY and SVGEGT. This CDR3 is built from 21 residues. Trimming cost V 2 bases and J 0 bases; bases outside gene matches: 19. This chain's CDR3 is CASSYQFPLIPGTGVSYEQYF. The CDR3 coding sequence is TGTGCCAGCAGTTACCAATTTCCACTCATCCCCGGGACAGGGGTCTCCTACGAGCAGTACTTC.

The chain links TRBV12-3 or TRBV12-4 to TRBJ1-1; possibly TRBD1 for D (6 bases). The CDR3 is made up of 14 amino acids. Trimming removed 8 bases at V and 4 bases at J, with 17 bases between. CDR3 amino acids: CASWKGDLSTEAFF. CDR3 nucleotide sequence: TGTGCCAGCTGGAAGGGGGATTTGAGCACTGAAGCTTTCTTT.

The genes are TRBV6-1 and TRBJ1-6; D remains unclear. The germline V gene encodes CDR1 MNHNS and CDR2 SASEGT. V was cut by 5 bases and J by 10 bases, with 15 bases left in between. The CDR3 has 14 amino acids. The CDR3 nucleotides read TGTGCCAGCAGTCCCGGACGGGTTGGATCACCCCTCCACTTT. Translation gives CASSPGRVGSPLHF.

This clonotype was seen only a few times. This sequence joins TRBV4-2 and TRBJ2-2; TRBD2 aligns across 9 bases. The length of the CDR3 is 15 residues. The trim removed 4 bases at V and 6 bases at J, leaving 6 bases unmatched. The V gene's germline CDR1 is LGHNA and CDR2 YNFKEQ. The CDR3 reads CASSPGLARAGELFF. CDR3 nucleotides: TGTGCCAGCAGCCCCGGACTAGCGAGGGCCGGGGAGCTGTTTTTT.

This clonotype was seen more than once but under ten times. The gene calls are TRBV28 and TRBJ2-1; the D gene is possibly TRBD2 (5 bases). CDR3 length: 16 amino acids. The ends were cut back, 6 bases at V and 3 bases at J, with 18 bases in the middle. The germline gives CDR1 MDHEN, CDR2 SYDVKM. CDR3 amino acids: CASSSLGYKIYNEQFF. The CDR3, as DNA: TGTGCCAGCAGCTCACTAGGCTACAAGATCTACAATGAGCAGTTCTTC. The complete variable domain, with remaining parts taken from reference TRBV28 and TRBJ2-1, reads DVKVTQSSRYLVKRTGEKVFLECVQDMDHENMFWYRQDPGLGLRLIYFSYDVKMKEKGDIPEGYSVSREKKERFSLILESASTNQTSMYLCASSSLGYKIYNEQFFGPGTRLTVL.

The table lists this clonotype with a few counts. The rearrangement links TRBV28 to TRBJ2-3, with TRBD2 matching over 10 bases. This CDR3 region has 15 residues. Germline CDR1 and CDR2: MDHEN and SYDVKM. Unmatched junction bases numbered 5, after V lost 6 bases and J lost 2 bases. The CDR3 loop is CASRRSGRVTDTQYF. In nucleotides, the CDR3 is TGTGCCAGCAGACGCAGCGGGAGGGTCACAGATACGCAGTATTTT. Variable domain in full (rest from reference TRBV28 and TRBJ2-3): DVKVTQSSRYLVKRTGEKVFLECVQDMDHENMFWYRQDPGLGLRLIYFSYDVKMKEKGDIPEGYSVSREKKERFSLILESASTNQTSMYLCASRRSGRVTDTQYFGPGTRLTVL.

This clonotype was counted only a few times. The chain couples TRBV4-1 to TRBJ1-2, with 10 bases matching TRBD1. Germline V gene sequence: CDR1 MGHRA, CDR2 YSYEKL. V was pared by 4 bases and J by 7 bases, with 6 bases of the junction left unmatched. The CDR3 length is 14 residues. The CDR3 DNA reads as TGCGCCAGCAGCCCAGGACAGGGGGTCGGTGGCTACACCTTC. Protein product: CASSPGQGVGGYTF.

The sample holds many counts of this clonotype. V gene TRBV15 combines with J gene TRBJ2-3; no definite D call. V dropped 2 bases and J dropped 3 bases, with 3 bases sitting between them. The CDR3 covers 12 residues. Germline V CDR1 and CDR2: LNHNV, YYDKDF (reference sequence). In DNA, the CDR3 is TGTGCCACCAGCAGATTAACAGATACGCAGTATTTT. This encodes CATSRLTDTQYF.

The genes are TRBV29-1 and TRBJ2-7, with 8 nucleotides matching TRBD1. This CDR3 region has 14 residues. V lost 5 bases and J lost 3; bases outside the gene matches: 9. Per the germline V gene, CDR1 is SQVTM and CDR2 is ANQGSEA. CDR3 amino acids: CSVHTGGGNYEQYF. Written as DNA, the CDR3 is TGCAGCGTTCATACAGGGGGTGGAAACTACGAGCAGTACTTC.

This clonotype was seen repeatedly, ten times or more. The J gene is TRBJ2-1, the V gene TRBV4-2; 13 bases are a match to TRBD2. The germline V gene encodes CDR1 LGHNA and CDR2 YNFKEQ. The CDR3 runs to 16 residues. V lost 3 bases to trimming and J lost 8 bases; unmatched junction nucleotides: 7. CDR3 protein: CASSQTGTSGIYEQFF. CDR3 DNA sequence: TGTGCCAGCAGCCAGACCGGGACTAGCGGGATCTATGAGCAGTTCTTC.

The chain recombines TRBV20-1 with TRBJ2-1; D is unresolved. Germline V gives CDR1 DFQATT, CDR2 SNEGSKA (reference sequence). The length of the CDR3 is 11 residues. The V and J ends lost 3 bases and 9 bases respectively, with 9 bases between them. The CDR3 nucleotides read TGCAGTGCTAGTCCCCGCCTTGAGCAGTTCTTC. This sequence encodes CSASPRLEQFF.

In DNA form, the CDR3 reads TGTGCCATCAGTGAGTTGGGCAGACAATACACCTACGAGCAGTACTTC. Translating it yields CAISELGRQYTYEQYF. This chain uses TRBV10-3 with TRBJ2-7; D remains unclear. CDR3 length equals 16 residues. V was cut by 1 base and J by 2 bases, with 15 bases left in between. Germline CDR1 and CDR2: ENHRY and SYGVKD.

The rearrangement joins TRBV3-1 to TRBJ2-5; D may be TRBD1 or TRBD2 (6 bases each). The germline V gene has CDR1 LGHDT and CDR2 YNNKEL (reference sequence). The V and J ends lost 7 bases and 5 bases respectively, with 14 bases between them. CDR3 length: 13 amino acids. CDR3: CASKRRGWETQYF. CDR3 bases: TGTGCCAGCAAGAGGAGGGGGTGGGAGACCCAGTACTTC.

Many counts were recorded for this clonotype. This chain links TRBV5-1 with TRBJ1-2, with D unresolved. V lost 1 base, J lost 6 bases, and 16 bases lay in between. There are 15 residues in the CDR3. The V gene's germline CDR1 is SGHRS and CDR2 YFSETQ. CDR3 loop: CASSLYGQEDDGYTF. CDR3 coding DNA: TGCGCCAGCAGCTTGTACGGGCAGGAGGATGATGGCTACACCTTC.

This clonotype has more than one count but fewer than ten. V and J are TRBV4-1 and TRBJ2-2; 7 bases align to TRBD1. The CDR3 loop spans 16 amino acids. Germline CDR1 MGHRA, CDR2 YSYEKL. The V gene end was trimmed by 6 bases and the J gene end by 0 bases; junction bases not matched to a gene: 7. The CDR3 reads CASSPLDRTNTGELFF. The CDR3 coding sequence is TGCGCCAGCAGTCCACTGGACAGGACGAACACCGGGGAGCTGTTTTTT.

This clonotype appeared a few times. V gene TRBV28 combines with J gene TRBJ2-7; TRBD2 might be the D (6 bases). Germline loops: CDR1 MDHEN, CDR2 SYDVKM. The ends were cut back, 6 bases at V and 2 bases at J, with 29 bases in the middle. The CDR3 is made up of 19 amino acids. The CDR3 is CASSPNADYLGRVTYEQYF. CDR3 in DNA: TGTGCCAGCAGCCCCAACGCGGACTACCTCGGGAGAGTAACCTACGAGCAGTACTTC.

This clonotype was recorded a few times. This chain's CDR3 is CASRASGDRQTQYF. CDR3 nucleotide sequence: TGCGCCAGCAGGGCTAGCGGAGATAGGCAGACCCAGTACTTC. The chain has TRBV5-1 and TRBJ2-5; 7 bases fit TRBD2. The junction had 10 bases not matched to a gene; V was cut back by 5 bases and J by 6 bases. The germline gives CDR1 SGHRS, CDR2 YFSETQ. The CDR3 sequence is 14 residues long. Looking up the rest from reference TRBV5-1 and TRBJ2-5 gives the full variable domain: KAGVTQTPRYLIKTRGQQVTLSCSPISGHRSVSWYQQTPGQGLQFLFEYFSETQRNKGNFPGRFSGRQFSNSRSEMNVSTLELGDSALYLCASRASGDRQTQYFGPGTRLLVL.

This clonotype was seen at least ten times. The chain carries TRBV19 and TRBJ2-1; 10 positions agree with TRBD2. Germline loops: CDR1 LNHDA, CDR2 SQIVND (reference sequence). Trimming cost V 4 bases and J 6 bases; bases outside gene matches: 18. The CDR3 runs to 19 residues. CDR3: CASSSPASLAGVYGNEQFF. Written as DNA, the CDR3 is TGTGCCAGTAGTAGCCCTGCGAGTCTAGCGGGAGTCTATGGCAATGAGCAGTTCTTC.